This T cell receptor beta chain was observed in a study of cytomegalovirus exposure and HLA in healthy donors. Whole-study results and caveats: Later on, a genetic analysis was performed. It linked a missense variant in DCLRE1C with V- and J-gene trimming of TCR beta.

Details on this clone: What it recognizes is unknown.

The PCR ran on 60 Vbeta and 13 Jbeta primers. Profiled with immunoSEQ multiplex PCR; TCRdb holds only in-frame clones, not every one. The sample has more than 95,000 clones, 75% to 80% seen once. This CDR3 spans 15 amino acids. Germline V CDR1 and CDR2: SGHRS, YFSETQ. V lost 4 bases, J lost 4 bases, and 7 bases stayed unmatched. The sample consisted of PBMCs. V gene TRBV5-1 combines with J gene TRBJ2-1; 8 bases fit TRBD2. This receptor was obtained from a man aged 55 to 70 in good health and CMV-seropositive. In nucleotides, the CDR3 is TGCGCCAGCAGCACCAACGGGGGGGTTTACAATGAGCAGTTCTTC. Translated, it gives CASSTNGGVYNEQFF.